This T cell receptor (beta chain) comes out of a study of T cells in localized non-small cell lung cancer. Overall study results and limits: The greatest T cell clonality was found in uninvolved adjacent lung (higher than in tumor).

Clones were read by immunoSEQ multiplex PCR, and TCRdb kept only the in-frame ones, dropping some. The table lists approximately 30,000 clones, 70% to 90% of them singletons. As for this clone: The antigen remains unidentified.

The CDR3 contains 17 residues. CDR1 is SGHAT and CDR2 is FQNNGV in the germline V gene. Germline trimming cut 1 base from V and 6 bases from J; bases unmatched to any gene: 9. The sample was peripheral blood, taken before any cancer treatment. The rearrangement joins TRBV11-2 to TRBJ2-1; 10 bases agree with TRBD2. This TCR derives from a male donor at least 60 years old with stage III lung adenocarcinoma. The CDR3 DNA is TGTGCCAGCAGCTTAGGAATAGCGGGAGGAAGGGGCAATGAGCAGTTCTTC. Amino acid sequence: CASSLGIAGGRGNEQFF.